This T cell receptor beta chain was identified in a study of neurological immune-mediated disorders. Study-wide background: The roughly 34 patients with multiple sclerosis comprised around 30 relapsing-remitting cases and 3 secondary progressive cases. Study-wide points: Falling below healthy controls, multiple sclerosis showed the least TCR clonal expansion, while HTLV-1-associated myelopathy showed the most.

Time point in this sample: longitudinal time-point 1 (baseline). The starting material, 2 million PBMCs stored at -80 C, gave rise to the unsorted libraries. The cDNA came from 5'RACE with 10-nucleotide random UMIs. Each CDR3 protein is one row after TCRdb ran MiXCR on the 5' RACE reads. The sample lists under 40,000 distinct CDR3 sequences; roughly 3.2% were seen once. This clonotype was counted many times. No antigen is known for it. The CDR3 totals 15 residues. V lost 5 bases, J lost 1 base, and 9 bases stayed unmatched. The V gene's germline CDR1 is DFQATT and CDR2 SNEGSKA (reference sequence). The TCR was taken from an older woman with multiple sclerosis. The sequenced material came from PBMCs. The rearrangement links TRBV20-1 to TRBJ2-5; 8 positions agree with TRBD2. The CDR3 DNA sequence: TGCAGTGCTCCGCCAGCGGGGGACCCCCAAGAGACCCAGTACTTC. This translates into CSAPPAGDPQETQYF.